The 29 T cell receptor beta chains below all came from one sample that was sequenced in a study of CD8+ T cells in alopecia areata. After isolation, RNA underwent reverse transcription to generate cDNA as the sequencing template. The assay was immunoSEQ multiplex PCR, and TCRdb's table has in-frame clones only and misses some. The sample consists of approximately 170,000 clones, about 60% of them appearing once. Treatment: oral pan-JAK inhibitor, 5-10 mg twice daily. The sequenced sample was CD4+ T cells sorted from blood, obtained at week 24, from a patient treated with tofacitinib. Receptor source: a human donor with alopecia areata.

The chain employs TRBV2 and TRBJ2-5, with D perhaps TRBD2 (6 bases). Per the germline V gene, CDR1 is SNHLY and CDR2 is FYNNEI. The CDR3 runs 16 residues. V lost 1 base to trimming and J lost 3 bases, with 15 bases between them. This CDR3 reads CASSEENSGRKETQYF. The CDR3 DNA is TGTGCCAGCAGTGAAGAGAATAGCGGACGGAAAGAGACCCAGTACTTC.

The V gene is TRBV30, the J gene TRBJ2-5, with D possibly matching TRBD2 (6 bases). This CDR3 is 14 amino acids long. Germline V gives CDR1 GTSNPN, CDR2 SVGIG (reference sequence). Trimming stripped 0 bases from V and 3 bases from J, with 11 bases between. CDR3 region: CAWSVGGSEETQYF. DNA for the CDR3: TGTGCCTGGAGTGTCGGGGGATCGGAAGAGACCCAGTACTTC.

J is TRBJ2-1 and V is TRBV30; D gene ambiguous. Germline-derived CDR1 and CDR2 are GTSNPN and SVGIG (reference sequence). The V end lost 0 bases, the J end lost 6 bases, and 15 bases lay between the germline ends. The length of the CDR3 is 15 residues. The CDR3 sequence: CAWSVQPFPTNEQFF. CDR3 in DNA: TGTGCCTGGAGTGTCCAGCCCTTTCCCACCAATGAGCAGTTCTTC.

CDR3 coding DNA: TGTGCCAGCAGCTTAGATAGACAGGGATGGTCCTATAATTCACCCCTCCACTTT. Protein product: CASSLDRQGWSYNSPLHF. J is TRBJ1-6 and V is TRBV11-2; 7 bases are a match to TRBD1. Unmatched junction bases numbered 6, after V lost 0 bases and J lost 1 base. The CDR3 runs 18 residues. Germline CDR1 and CDR2: SGHAT and FQNNGV.

The chain couples TRBV30 to TRBJ1-6; D is uncertain. V dropped 3 bases and J dropped 9 bases, with 6 bases sitting between them. The CDR3 loop spans 11 amino acids. The germline V gene has CDR1 GTSNPN and CDR2 SVGIG (reference sequence). CDR3 sequence reads: CAWRKSSPLHF. Written as DNA, the CDR3 is TGTGCCTGGAGAAAATCTTCACCCCTCCACTTT.

The rearrangement links TRBV19 to TRBJ1-2; D unresolved. With 7 bases removed from V and 8 bases from J, the gap between germline ends came to 26 bases. Germline V gene data show CDR1 as LNHDA and CDR2 as SQIVND (reference sequence). This CDR3 contains 16 residues. The CDR3 coding sequence is TGTGCCAGTAACCCAGCTAATGTTCGCTCGCGCGAGGGCTACACCTTC. Its translation: CASNPANVRSREGYTF.

This rearrangement joins TRBV5-1 to TRBJ1-5, with 9 bases aligning to TRBD1. V shed 4 bases, J shed 9 bases, and the junction held 8 bases outside the gene matches. Germline V gene sequence: CDR1 SGHRS, CDR2 YFSETQ. The CDR3 is 14 residues long. CDR3 bases: TGCGCCAGCAGCCCGGGACAGGGTGGCGGGCCCCAGCATTTT. The encoded protein is CASSPGQGGGPQHF.

A few counts support this clone. The rearrangement uses TRBV4-1 and TRBJ2-7; D gene unclear. The length of the CDR3 is 15 residues. The V end was cut by 3 bases, the J end by 4 bases, with 16 bases between. Per the germline V gene, CDR1 is MGHRA and CDR2 is YSYEKL. In DNA form, the CDR3 reads TGCGCCAGCAGCCAGCCCCCCTCCGGGCGATACGAGCAGTACTTC. Translation: CASSQPPSGRYEQYF.

J is TRBJ1-2 and V is TRBV11-3, with 8 bases identical to TRBD1. The length of the CDR3 is 12 residues. Germline lookup yields CDR1 SGHNT and CDR2 YENEEA. V shed 8 bases and J 5 bases; nucleotides not matched to a gene: 4. The DNA for the CDR3 is TGTGCCAGCGGACAGGGAACATATGGCTACACCTTC. It encodes CASGQGTYGYTF.

In its sample, this clone was seen a few times. The genes are TRBV11-2 and TRBJ2-3; no clear D. CDR1 SGHAT and CDR2 FQNNGV come from the germline V gene. The CDR3 runs to 16 residues. Trimming took 6 bases from V and 2 from J, leaving 18 bases between them. The CDR3 loop is CASSRRTGSSTDTQYF. The CDR3 bases are TGTGCCAGCAGTCGACGAACCGGGTCCTCCACAGATACGCAGTATTTT.

This clone appeared once. The rearrangement links TRBV7-9 to TRBJ1-2; D unclear. CDR1 and CDR2 (germline): SEHNR, FQNEAQ (reference sequence). The CDR3 has 12 amino acids. V lost 0 bases to trimming and J lost 7 bases, with 6 bases between them. This chain's CDR3 is CASSLAGFGYTF. The CDR3 region has the DNA TGTGCCAGCAGCTTAGCAGGATTTGGCTACACCTTC.

V and J are TRBV15 and TRBJ2-3; either TRBD1 or TRBD2 may fit D (6 bases each). This CDR3 has 15 residues. Trimming took off 2 bases at V and 2 bases at J, with 11 bases between the two ends. Germline V CDR1 and CDR2: LNHNV, YYDKDF (reference sequence). The CDR3 DNA follows: TGTGCCACCAGCAGATCGGGGGCCTTCACAGATACGCAGTATTTT. This translates into CATSRSGAFTDTQYF. The variable domain in full, completed from reference TRBV15 and TRBJ2-3, reads DAMVIQNPRYQVTQFGKPVTLSCSQTLNHNVMYWYQQKSSQAPKLLFHYYDKDFNNEADTPDNFQSRRPNTSFCFLDIRSPGLGDTAMYLCATSRSGAFTDTQYFGPGTRLTVL.

This clone was picked up one time. This chain joins TRBV4-1 and TRBJ1-2; TRBD1 matches at 9 bases. The V and J ends lost 0 bases and 5 bases, in that order; junction bases with no gene match: 4. In germline, CDR1 is MGHRA, CDR2 YSYEKL. This CDR3 is 15 amino acids long. CDR3 in amino acids: CASSQEDRGSYGYTF. The CDR3 DNA is TGCGCCAGCAGCCAAGAGGACAGGGGTTCTTATGGCTACACCTTC.

J is TRBJ2-6 and V is TRBV2, with D possibly being TRBD1 or TRBD2 (5 bases each). CDR3 size: 18 residues. The V end was cut by 1 base, the J end by 2 bases, with 15 bases between. Germline V lookup: CDR1 SNHLY, CDR2 FYNNEI. CDR3 sequence reads: CASSEGPGRSAGANVLTF. CDR3 DNA: TGTGCCAGCAGTGAAGGGCCAGGGCGTAGCGCTGGGGCCAACGTCCTGACTTTC.

This clone was recorded a few times. The chain has TRBV7-2 and TRBJ2-7; D possibly uses TRBD1 or TRBD2 (6 bases each). The germline V gene encodes CDR1 SGHTA and CDR2 FQGNSA. Trimming took off 2 bases at V and 4 bases at J, with 12 bases between the two ends. The CDR3 covers 14 residues. In DNA, the CDR3 is TGTGCCAGCAGCTTAATGGGGGGACAATACGAGCAGTACTTC. It specifies CASSLMGGQYEQYF. Full variable domain (rest looked up from reference TRBV7-2 and TRBJ2-7): GAGVSQSPSNKVTEKGKDVELRCDPISGHTALYWYRQSLGQGLEFLIYFQGNSAPDKSGLPSDRFSAERTGGSVSTLTIQRTQQEDSAVYLCASSLMGGQYEQYFGPGTRLTVT.

The chain links TRBV19 to TRBJ1-5, with TRBD1 matching over 9 bases. With V trimmed by 7 bases and J by 2 bases, 6 bases remained unmatched. This CDR3 region has 15 residues. Germline CDR1 reads LNHDA; CDR2 reads SQIVND (reference sequence). The CDR3 loop is CASTQGQGGNQPQHF. The CDR3 DNA follows: TGTGCCAGTACCCAGGGACAGGGCGGCAATCAGCCCCAGCATTTT.

The chain employs TRBV11-2 and TRBJ2-7, with 10 bases that match TRBD2. V lost 5 bases to trimming and J lost 4 bases; unmatched junction nucleotides: 8. The CDR3 runs 15 residues. Germline CDR1 is SGHAT and CDR2 is FQNNGV. The DNA of the CDR3 is TGTGCCAGCAGCACATCAGCGGGGGGGCCGTACGAGCAGTACTTC. This gives the protein CASSTSAGGPYEQYF.

The chain has TRBV15 and TRBJ1-5; D gene unclear. Germline-derived CDR1 and CDR2 are LNHNV and YYDKDF (reference sequence). The CDR3 extends over 15 amino acids. The V end lost 0 bases, the J end lost 3 bases, and 9 bases lay between the germline ends. The CDR3 here is CATSRDRGDNQPQHF. The CDR3 nucleotides read TGTGCCACCAGCAGAGATCGCGGGGACAATCAGCCCCAGCATTTT.

The chain employs TRBV19 and TRBJ2-3; 8 bases are shared with TRBD2. Trimming removed 7 bases from V and 2 bases from J; junction bases left unmatched: 5. Germline V CDR1 and CDR2: LNHDA, SQIVND (reference sequence). The CDR3 is 14 residues long. The CDR3 DNA reads as TGTGCCAGTACCCGCGGGGGGTTCACAGATACGCAGTATTTT. Its translation is CASTRGGFTDTQYF.

The gene calls are TRBV30 and TRBJ1-1, with a tentative D call TRBD1 (5 bases). Per germline, CDR1 GTSNPN and CDR2 SVGIG (reference sequence). There are 15 residues in the CDR3. Trimming left V 3 bases short and J 4 bases short, with 18 bases between. CDR3 amino acids: CAWSPPGAWGTEAFF. DNA for the CDR3: TGTGCCTGGAGCCCTCCCGGGGCTTGGGGCACTGAAGCTTTCTTT.

This clone turned up a few times. The chain has TRBV7-9 and TRBJ1-5; D is ambiguous. The CDR3 sequence is 15 residues long. Germline values: CDR1 SEHNR, CDR2 FQNEAQ (reference sequence). V was pared by 2 bases and J by 6 bases, with 14 bases between. CDR3 amino acids: CASSLIGEEGQPQHF. In nucleotides, the CDR3 is TGTGCCAGCAGCTTAATCGGTGAGGAGGGTCAGCCCCAGCATTTT.

The V and J genes are TRBV6-5 and TRBJ2-7; 7 nucleotides match TRBD1. V shed 5 bases and J 4 bases; nucleotides not matched to a gene: 11. Germline CDR1 reads MNHEY; CDR2 reads SVGAGI. The CDR3 spans 15 residues. CDR3 in DNA: TGTGCCAGCAGTCCCAAACAGGGGCTGATTTACGAGCAGTACTTC. Protein product: CASSPKQGLIYEQYF.

The gene calls are TRBV20-1 and TRBJ2-3; D remains ambiguous. Germline CDR1 and CDR2: DFQATT and SNEGSKA (reference sequence). Trimming removed 1 base at V and 8 bases at J, with 7 bases between. There are 11 residues in the CDR3. CDR3 coding DNA: TGCAGTGCTAGAGTTTCGGGTACGCAGTATTTT. It yields the protein CSARVSGTQYF.

The CDR3 loop is CSVEWGAVAGEQYF. The CDR3 DNA sequence: TGCAGCGTTGAATGGGGGGCCGTCGCAGGCGAGCAGTACTTC. The rearrangement uses TRBV29-1 and TRBJ2-7, with D possibly being TRBD1 or TRBD2 (6 bases each). The V gene lost 2 bases and the J gene lost 6 bases, with 17 bases spanning the gap. The V gene's germline CDR1 is SQVTM and CDR2 ANQGSEA. CDR3 length: 14 amino acids.

This chain links TRBV2 with TRBJ1-3; TRBD1 is a possible D gene (6 bases). There are 12 residues in the CDR3. Germline V gene sequence: CDR1 SNHLY, CDR2 FYNNEI. CDR3 residues: CAGGGSGNTIYF. CDR3 nucleotide sequence: TGTGCTGGGGGCGGCTCTGGAAACACCATATATTTT.

This chain uses TRBV19 with TRBJ2-2; tentatively, D is TRBD1 (6 bases). CDR3 length equals 15 residues. V was clipped by 7 bases and J by 2 bases, with 14 bases between them. Germline V gives CDR1 LNHDA, CDR2 SQIVND (reference sequence). This CDR3 is CASTRPGANTGELFF. The CDR3 DNA follows: TGTGCCAGTACCCGGCCAGGGGCTAACACCGGGGAGCTGTTTTTT.

The gene calls are TRBV15 and TRBJ2-5; D perhaps matches TRBD2 (6 bases). Germline V gene sequence: CDR1 LNHNV, CDR2 YYDKDF (reference sequence). V was cut by 2 bases and J by 2 bases, with 9 bases left in between. The length of the CDR3 is 14 residues. The CDR3 protein is CATSRFGGQETQYF. Written as DNA, the CDR3 is TGTGCCACCAGCAGATTCGGGGGACAAGAGACCCAGTACTTC. Together with reference TRBV15 and TRBJ2-5, the CDR3 gives the full variable domain: DAMVIQNPRYQVTQFGKPVTLSCSQTLNHNVMYWYQQKSSQAPKLLFHYYDKDFNNEADTPDNFQSRRPNTSFCFLDIRSPGLGDTAMYLCATSRFGGQETQYFGPGTRLLVL.

The V and J genes are TRBV4-1 and TRBJ2-1; weak D call: TRBD2 (5 bases). Germline CDR1 is MGHRA and CDR2 is YSYEKL. The V gene lost 5 bases and the J gene lost 6 bases, with 17 bases spanning the gap. CDR3 size: 15 residues. CDR3 bases: TGCGCCAGCAGCAGGCTAGCTGGAGCTCTCAATGAGCAGTTCTTC. Residues: CASSRLAGALNEQFF.

This clone was detected a few times. The chain uses TRBV29-1 and TRBJ2-5; D possibly uses TRBD1 or TRBD2 (5 bases each). V lost 1 base and J lost 3, with 15 bases in between. Germline V gene data show CDR1 as SQVTM and CDR2 as ANQGSEA. The CDR3 covers 15 residues. The CDR3 bases are TGCAGCGTTGAAGGGGGGACCCGCCAAAAAGAGACCCAGTACTTC. Residues: CSVEGGTRQKETQYF.